Shown below are 20 T cell receptor beta chains from a single sample sequenced in a study of cytomegalovirus exposure and HLA in healthy donors. Use of 60 Vbeta and 13 Jbeta primers characterized the PCR. Method: immunoSEQ multiplex PCR; TCRdb's copy keeps in-frame clones and lacks some. The repertoire includes over 150,000 clones, 73% of them detected once, and roughly 5.4% sits in the top ten. Material for sequencing was PBMCs. These receptors all come from a woman aged 18 to 35 in good health and CMV-seropositive.

V gene TRBV30 combines with J gene TRBJ1-2; no clear D. Germline values: CDR1 GTSNPN, CDR2 SVGIG (reference sequence). The ends were cut back, 0 bases at V and 5 bases at J, with 16 bases in the middle. The CDR3 length is 15 residues. Here the CDR3 reads CAWSVAVGQRYGYTF. In nucleotides, the CDR3 is TGTGCCTGGAGTGTGGCTGTGGGCCAAAGGTATGGCTACACCTTC.

The chain links TRBV29-1 to TRBJ2-7; 10 bases line up with TRBD1. CDR3 size: 14 residues. The V gene end was trimmed by 3 bases and the J gene end by 2 bases; junction bases not matched to a gene: 4. Germline V lookup: CDR1 SQVTM, CDR2 ANQGSEA. The CDR3 region has the DNA TGCAGCGTTGAGAGGGACAGGGGAACCTACGAGCAGTACTTC. Amino acids: CSVERDRGTYEQYF.

The rearrangement joins TRBV7-8 to TRBJ1-5, with D maybe TRBD1 (5 bases). The CDR3 is 16 residues long. The germline V gene has CDR1 SGHVS and CDR2 FQNEAQ. Trimming shortened V by 7 bases and J by 4 bases, and 20 bases separated the two germline ends. The CDR3 sequence is CASTPLRTTPNQPQHF. Here the CDR3 DNA reads TGTGCCAGCACTCCGCTACGGACAACCCCTAATCAGCCCCAGCATTTT. Filled out from reference TRBV7-8 and TRBJ1-5, the complete variable domain reads GAGVSQSPRYKVAKRGQDVALRCDPISGHVSLFWYQQALGQGPEFLTYFQNEAQLDKSGLPSDRFFAERPEGSVSTLKIQRTQQEDSAVYLCASTPLRTTPNQPQHFGDGTRLSIL.

The gene calls are TRBV5-1 and TRBJ1-1, with D tentatively TRBD1 (5 bases). Germline-derived CDR1 and CDR2 are SGHRS and YFSETQ. The CDR3 loop spans 18 amino acids. V lost 0 bases, J lost 1 base, and 19 bases lay in between. The CDR3 DNA is TGCGCCAGCAGCTTGGGGGGTGGGGCACACCGACAGAACACTGAAGCTTTCTTT. It specifies CASSLGGGAHRQNTEAFF.

The V gene is TRBV6-5, the J gene TRBJ2-7; possibly TRBD2 for D (6 bases). Trimming removed 5 bases at V and 6 bases at J, with 17 bases between. The germline V gene has CDR1 MNHEY and CDR2 SVGAGI. The length of the CDR3 is 14 residues. CDR3 DNA: TGTGCCAGCAGTCCCCCGGGACTCCAAACCGAGCAGTACTTC. Encoded protein: CASSPPGLQTEQYF.

The chain joins TRBV28 to TRBJ1-4; 7 positions match TRBD1. This CDR3 spans 14 amino acids. V gave up 6 bases and J gave up 10 bases; unmatched junction bases: 11. Germline V gene sequence: CDR1 MDHEN, CDR2 SYDVKM. CDR3 loop: CASRDPRDSGKLFF. CDR3 DNA sequence: TGTGCCAGCAGGGACCCCCGGGACAGTGGAAAACTGTTTTTT.

V is TRBV18 and J is TRBJ1-6, with TRBD1 matching 12 bases. Germline lookup yields CDR1 KGHSH and CDR2 LQKENI. The CDR3 has 15 residues. The V and J ends lost 3 bases and 7 bases, in that order; junction bases with no gene match: 1. CDR3 in DNA: TGTGCCAGCTCACCGGGACAGGGGGCCAATTCACCCCTCCACTTT. This encodes CASSPGQGANSPLHF.

Only a few counts were recorded for this clone. This chain uses TRBV7-6 with TRBJ1-3; no clear D gene. The V end lost 1 base, the J end lost 2 bases, and 9 bases lay between the germline ends. Per the germline V gene, CDR1 is SGHVS and CDR2 is FNYEAQ. The CDR3 is made up of 15 amino acids. This CDR3 is CASSLGAGTGNTIYF. The CDR3 nucleotides read TGTGCCAGCAGCTTAGGTGCGGGTACTGGAAACACCATATATTTT.

A few counts support this clone. V is TRBV27 and J is TRBJ2-3; tentatively, D is TRBD2 (7 bases). Germline values: CDR1 MNHEY, CDR2 SMNVEV (reference sequence). This CDR3 contains 14 residues. Trimming pared 6 bases from V and 6 bases from J, leaving 16 bases between. CDR3 in amino acids: CASSGGRGLDTQYF. CDR3 DNA sequence: TGTGCCAGCAGCGGGGGGCGGGGGTTGGATACGCAGTATTTT.

The rearrangement links TRBV30 to TRBJ1-2; weak D call: TRBD1 (5 bases). CDR1 and CDR2 from the germline V gene are GTSNPN and SVGIG (reference sequence). Deletions cut 3 bases from V and 7 bases from J, with 15 bases between. This CDR3 is 13 amino acids long. CDR3 sequence: CAWRGREAVGYTF. In nucleotides, the CDR3 is TGTGCCTGGAGGGGCAGGGAGGCCGTTGGCTACACCTTC.

Notes on this clone: The conserved final phenylalanine or tryptophan is absent from the CDR3, which likely points to a read error. It is unclear where the CDR3 begins or ends on the DNA, so no DNA is shown, and the CDR3 is as TCRdb lists it. The rearrangement links TRBV23-1 to TRBJ2-3; no check of the table's D call, TRBD2, against the DNA was made. TRBV23-1 is an ORF, with its function uncertain. A total of 14 residues make up the CDR3, ends included. The CDR3 region is CASPSMCAGGGSRS.

J is TRBJ1-6 and V is TRBV21-1. TRBV21-1 is an annotated pseudogene. The CDR3 sequence is 16 residues long. The CDR3 DNA reads TGTGCCAGCACCATGGGGTCGGGACTGTATAATTCACCCCTCCACTTT. As protein: CASTMGSGLYNSPLHF.

This chain connects TRBV14 to TRBJ2-7, with D unresolved. There are 9 residues in the CDR3. Germline-derived CDR1 and CDR2 are SGHDN and FVKESK. Deletions cut 9 bases from V and 7 bases from J, with 7 bases between. The CDR3 is CARCQEQYF. The CDR3 region has the DNA TGTGCCAGGTGTCAAGAGCAGTACTTC.

As DNA, the CDR3 is TGTGCCAGCAGCCAAGACGGGACTAGGCTCCAAGAGACCCAGTACTTC. This gives the protein CASSQDGTRLQETQYF. The genes are TRBV4-2 and TRBJ2-5; 8 bases line up with TRBD2. Germline V gene sequence: CDR1 LGHNA, CDR2 YNFKEQ. The V and J ends lost 0 bases and 1 base, in that order; junction bases with no gene match: 4. CDR3 length: 16 amino acids.

Worth noting for this clone: The junction differs from germline at one of its ends, possibly a read error. This chain links TRBV7-9 with TRBJ2-7, with D possibly being TRBD2 (6 bases). Germline-derived CDR1 and CDR2 are SEHNR and FQNEAQ (reference sequence). CDR3 length: 15 amino acids. CDR3 sequence reads: CASSLLSGSSYEQCF. The CDR3 nucleotides read TGTGCCAGCAGCTTATTGTCCGGGAGCTCCTACGAGCAGTGCTTC.

V gene TRBV4-1 combines with J gene TRBJ2-1; TRBD1 might be the D (6 bases). Trimming took off 1 base at V and 2 bases at J, with 15 bases between the two ends. The CDR3 covers 17 residues. The germline V gene encodes CDR1 MGHRA and CDR2 YSYEKL. The CDR3 sequence is CASSQGRQARTYNEQFF. The CDR3 DNA follows: TGCGCCAGCAGCCAAGGCCGACAGGCCCGAACCTACAATGAGCAGTTCTTC.

The chain uses TRBV5-6 and TRBJ2-1, with 10 nucleotides matching TRBD2. CDR3 size: 14 residues. Germline CDR1 is SGHDT and CDR2 is YYEEEE. After removal of 4 bases from V and 6 bases from J, the junction contained 4 bases not matched to a gene. CDR3 DNA sequence: TGTGCCAGCAGCAGAGTAGCGGGGGGCAATGAGCAGTTCTTC. Encoded protein: CASSRVAGGNEQFF.

This clone was recorded only once. The gene calls are TRBV7-2 and TRBJ2-3; TRBD2 is a possible D gene (6 bases). CDR1 and CDR2 (germline): SGHTA, FQGNSA. Trimming pared 7 bases from V and 4 bases from J, leaving 18 bases between. There are 15 residues in the CDR3. The CDR3 sequence: CASNRVAGSADTQYF. The CDR3 DNA sequence: TGTGCCAGCAACCGGGTTGCGGGGTCAGCAGATACGCAGTATTTT.

In this sample, this clone turned up a few times. This chain uses TRBV12-5 with TRBJ1-1, with 7 bases fitting TRBD1. This CDR3 is 19 amino acids long. The J segment lost 0 bases and the V segment lost 3 bases, leaving 16 bases of the junction unmatched. Per the germline V gene, CDR1 is LGHNT and CDR2 is FRNRAP. DNA for the CDR3: TGTGCTAGTGGTTTTGAACTACAGGGGTTGGGGGCCATGAACACTGAAGCTTTCTTT. Protein product: CASGFELQGLGAMNTEAFF. Complete variable domain (other parts from reference TRBV12-5 and TRBJ1-1): DARVTQTPRHKVTEMGQEVTMRCQPILGHNTVFWYRQTMMQGLELLAYFRNRAPLDDSGMPKDRFSAEMPDATLATLKIQPSEPRDSAVYFCASGFELQGLGAMNTEAFFGQGTRLTVV.

V usage is TRBV11-2 and J usage is TRBJ2-5, with D possibly being TRBD1 (8 bases). Germline V gene sequence: CDR1 SGHAT, CDR2 FQNNGV. The CDR3 is made up of 17 amino acids. Trimming left V 3 bases short and J 11 bases short, with 28 bases between. The CDR3 sequence: CASSLLSLSDRAREQYF. Written as DNA, the CDR3 is TGTGCCAGCAGCTTGCTCTCTCTCTCGGACAGGGCGCGGGAGCAGTACTTC.